These T cell receptor beta chains were read from a single sample in a study of T-cell memory formation after mild COVID-19. MiXCR, run by TCRdb on the 5' RACE reads, gives a single entry per CDR3 protein. This table has 400,000 or so distinct CDR3 sequences, 20% appearing once. What was sequenced was PBMCs or a T cell subset sorted from them (not recorded which). The receptors were sampled from an adult woman who had mild COVID-19 (a few samples of this study predate the infection). Cell type and time point are not known. CDR3s include the opening cysteine and the closing phenylalanine or tryptophan. Fields, in order: D gene, clone size, V gene, J gene, CDR3 DNA, CDR3 protein. A D gene is named only where the DNA matches it firmly. Size is omitted from some rows. Given values are once, few, many or a class for expanded clones.

d_call: NA; clone_size: NA; v_call: TRBV20-1; j_call: TRBJ2-3; cdr3_nt: TGCAGTGCTAGAGAAGCGGGTCAGCTCACAGATACGCAGTATTTT; cdr3_aa: CSAREAGQLTDTQYF
d_call: TRBD1; clone_size: few; v_call: TRBV7-3; j_call: TRBJ2-1; cdr3_nt: TGTGCCAGCAGCTTCACAGGGGGAGTGGACAATGAGCAGTTCTTC; cdr3_aa: CASSFTGGVDNEQFF
d_call: TRBD1; clone_size: NA; v_call: TRBV7-8; j_call: TRBJ1-4; cdr3_nt: TGTGCCAGCAGCCGATCCCCAGGGGGCGATAATGAAAAACTGTTTTTT; cdr3_aa: CASSRSPGGDNEKLFF
d_call: NA; clone_size: NA; v_call: TRBV6-5; j_call: TRBJ1-1; cdr3_nt: TGTGCCAGCAGTTGGGTAGGGACTAGAACTGAAGCTTTCTTT; cdr3_aa: CASSWVGTRTEAFF
d_call: NA; clone_size: NA; v_call: TRBV7-9; j_call: TRBJ1-2; cdr3_nt: TGTGCCAGCAGCTTAAGTTCGGGGAATGGCTACACCTTC; cdr3_aa: CASSLSSGNGYTF
d_call: TRBD1; clone_size: many; v_call: TRBV12-3/TRBV12-4; j_call: TRBJ2-1; cdr3_nt: TGTGCCAGCAGCTTATCCGGGACAGGCAATGAGCAGTTCTTC; cdr3_aa: CASSLSGTGNEQFF
d_call: TRBD1; clone_size: NA; v_call: TRBV6-5; j_call: TRBJ2-1; cdr3_nt: TGTGCCAGCAGTTACTTGTGGCAGGGGGACAATGAGCAGTTCTTC; cdr3_aa: CASSYLWQGDNEQFF
d_call: NA; clone_size: many; v_call: TRBV27; j_call: TRBJ2-3; cdr3_nt: TGTGCCAGCAGTTTTTTCTCGGCAGCAGATACGCAGTATTTT; cdr3_aa: CASSFFSAADTQYF
d_call: TRBD2; clone_size: few; v_call: TRBV4-3; j_call: TRBJ2-1; cdr3_nt: TGCGCCAGCAGCCAAGTCGTTTTTAGCGGGAGGAATGAGCAGTTCTTC; cdr3_aa: CASSQVVFSGRNEQFF
d_call: NA; clone_size: few; v_call: TRBV12-3/TRBV12-4; j_call: TRBJ1-3; cdr3_nt: TGTGCCAGCACCATCAACCAGAGGAACACCATATATTTT; cdr3_aa: CASTINQRNTIYF
d_call: NA; clone_size: many; v_call: TRBV7-2; j_call: TRBJ2-5; cdr3_nt: TGTGCCAGCAGTCAGGGACGCGAGACCCAGTACTTC; cdr3_aa: CASSQGRETQYF
d_call: TRBD2; clone_size: few; v_call: TRBV3-1; j_call: TRBJ2-3; cdr3_nt: TGTGCCAGCCAGACTAGCGGGGGGGGCCCAGATACGCAGTATTTT; cdr3_aa: CASQTSGGGPDTQYF
d_call: NA; clone_size: few; v_call: TRBV24-1; j_call: TRBJ2-7; cdr3_nt: TGTGCCACCAGTGATGTATCGACAGCCTACGAGCAGTACTTC; cdr3_aa: CATSDVSTAYEQYF
d_call: NA; clone_size: few; v_call: TRBV20-1; j_call: TRBJ1-2; cdr3_nt: TGCAGTGCCCCCCCACCCGGGACGCCCCTAGGCTACACCTTC; cdr3_aa: CSAPPPGTPLGYTF
d_call: NA; clone_size: NA; v_call: TRBV7-2; j_call: TRBJ1-2; cdr3_nt: TGTGCCAGCAGCTTTCGGGCAGAAACCTATGGCTACACCTTC; cdr3_aa: CASSFRAETYGYTF
d_call: TRBD2; clone_size: few; v_call: TRBV20-1; j_call: TRBJ2-7; cdr3_nt: TGCAGTGCGAAGGGGGGGCGGGAGGCCTACGAGCAGTACTTC; cdr3_aa: CSAKGGREAYEQYF
d_call: NA; clone_size: NA; v_call: TRBV5-1; j_call: TRBJ2-2; cdr3_nt: TGCGCCAGCACCCGGGGCTTCTCGGACACCGGGGAGCTGTTTTTT; cdr3_aa: CASTRGFSDTGELFF
d_call: NA; clone_size: NA; v_call: TRBV18; j_call: TRBJ2-7; cdr3_nt: TGTGCCAGCTCAACCCCGAACCTCTACGAGCAGTACTTC; cdr3_aa: CASSTPNLYEQYF
d_call: NA; clone_size: NA; v_call: TRBV18; j_call: TRBJ2-1; cdr3_nt: TGTGCCAGCTCACCAACCGTCCGAACCGGTTACAATGAGCAGTTCTTC; cdr3_aa: CASSPTVRTGYNEQFF
d_call: NA; clone_size: NA; v_call: TRBV7-9; j_call: TRBJ2-5; cdr3_nt: TGTGCCAGCAGCTCGGAGGGGGAGACCCAGTACTTC; cdr3_aa: CASSSEGETQYF
d_call: NA; clone_size: NA; v_call: TRBV4-1; j_call: TRBJ1-4; cdr3_nt: TGCGCCAGCAGCCAAGGGGTCGGCACGCAGGAAAAACTGTTTTTT; cdr3_aa: CASSQGVGTQEKLFF
d_call: NA; clone_size: NA; v_call: TRBV29-1; j_call: TRBJ2-3; cdr3_nt: TGCAGCGCTCAGACGGGAGCCGGCACAGATACGCAGTATTTT; cdr3_aa: CSAQTGAGTDTQYF
d_call: NA; clone_size: NA; v_call: TRBV27; j_call: TRBJ2-7; cdr3_nt: TGTGCCAGCAGTTTATCAGCCCCTGGGGAGCAGTACTTC; cdr3_aa: CASSLSAPGEQYF
d_call: NA; clone_size: NA; v_call: TRBV6-2/TRBV6-3; j_call: TRBJ2-1; cdr3_nt: TGTGCCAGCAGTTACAACTCGGAGGGCCGCAATGAGCAGTTCTTC; cdr3_aa: CASSYNSEGRNEQFF
d_call: NA; clone_size: NA; v_call: TRBV29-1; j_call: TRBJ1-1; cdr3_nt: TGCAGCGTTGGGAACGCTGAAGCTTTCTTT; cdr3_aa: CSVGNAEAFF
d_call: TRBD1; clone_size: NA; v_call: TRBV24-1; j_call: TRBJ2-1; cdr3_nt: TGTGCCACCAGTGATTACGGGACAGGGGCCAATGAGCAGTTCTTC; cdr3_aa: CATSDYGTGANEQFF
d_call: NA; clone_size: few; v_call: TRBV5-1; j_call: TRBJ2-7; cdr3_nt: TGCGCCAGCAGCTTGGGGCAAATGAAGGGAGCCTACGAGCAGTACTTC; cdr3_aa: CASSLGQMKGAYEQYF
d_call: NA; clone_size: NA; v_call: TRBV3-1; j_call: TRBJ2-5; cdr3_nt: TGTGCCAGCAGCTATGACCGGGTTGGGACCCAGTACTTC; cdr3_aa: CASSYDRVGTQYF
d_call: NA; clone_size: NA; v_call: TRBV4-2; j_call: TRBJ1-2; cdr3_nt: TGTGCCAGCAGCCCCCGGGGGGGCGGCCAGGGCTACACCTTC; cdr3_aa: CASSPRGGGQGYTF
d_call: TRBD2; clone_size: NA; v_call: TRBV7-6; j_call: TRBJ2-2; cdr3_nt: TGTGCCAGCAGCACCGGACTAGCGGGGGGGCCAAACGGGGAGCTGTTTTTT; cdr3_aa: CASSTGLAGGPNGELFF
d_call: TRBD2; clone_size: NA; v_call: TRBV20-1; j_call: TRBJ2-7; cdr3_nt: TGCAGTGCTCCGACTAGCGGGGTGTACGAGCAGTACTTC; cdr3_aa: CSAPTSGVYEQYF
d_call: TRBD2; clone_size: NA; v_call: TRBV7-2; j_call: TRBJ2-1; cdr3_nt: TGTGCCAGCAGTCGTAGCGGGAGATGGGAGCAGTTCTTC; cdr3_aa: CASSRSGRWEQFF
d_call: NA; clone_size: NA; v_call: TRBV14; j_call: TRBJ1-6; cdr3_nt: TGTGCCAGCAGCCTTGGATCCTACGGGTCACCCCTCCACTTT; cdr3_aa: CASSLGSYGSPLHF
d_call: TRBD1; clone_size: NA; v_call: TRBV12-3/TRBV12-4; j_call: TRBJ2-7; cdr3_nt: TGTGCCAGCATTAGGACAGGGGAGGACGAGCAGTACTTC; cdr3_aa: CASIRTGEDEQYF
d_call: NA; clone_size: few; v_call: TRBV25-1; j_call: TRBJ1-1; cdr3_nt: TGTGCCAGCAGTGGTTACGGGACGGGGAACACTGAAGCTTTCTTT; cdr3_aa: CASSGYGTGNTEAFF
d_call: TRBD2; clone_size: many; v_call: TRBV7-9; j_call: TRBJ2-2; cdr3_nt: TGTGCCAGCAGCTTAGATTTCTGGAGGACTAGCGAAAACACCGGGGAGCTGTTTTTT; cdr3_aa: CASSLDFWRTSENTGELFF
d_call: NA; clone_size: few; v_call: TRBV7-2; j_call: TRBJ1-5; cdr3_nt: TGTGCCAGCAGCTTTAACGGGGGAAATCAGCCCCAGCATTTT; cdr3_aa: CASSFNGGNQPQHF
d_call: TRBD2; clone_size: few; v_call: TRBV7-2; j_call: TRBJ2-2; cdr3_nt: TGTGCCAGCAGCTTGAGGACTAGCGGAGGAACCGGGGAGCTGTTTTTT; cdr3_aa: CASSLRTSGGTGELFF
d_call: NA; clone_size: few; v_call: TRBV7-3; j_call: TRBJ1-1; cdr3_nt: TGTGCCAGCAGCCCTGAAGGGAGCATGAACACTGAAGCTTTCTTT; cdr3_aa: CASSPEGSMNTEAFF
d_call: TRBD1; clone_size: NA; v_call: TRBV4-1; j_call: TRBJ2-7; cdr3_nt: TGCGCCAGCAGCCACAGGCAGGGGGCGATATCCTACGAGCAGTACTTC; cdr3_aa: CASSHRQGAISYEQYF
d_call: NA; clone_size: few; v_call: TRBV12-3/TRBV12-4; j_call: TRBJ2-3; cdr3_nt: TGTGCCAGCACTCCGGGGCGCACAGATACGCAGTATTTT; cdr3_aa: CASTPGRTDTQYF
d_call: NA; clone_size: NA; v_call: TRBV6-5; j_call: TRBJ1-6; cdr3_nt: TGTGCCAGCAGTTCGGTGAGACAATTAAATTCACCCCTCCACTTT; cdr3_aa: CASSSVRQLNSPLHF
d_call: NA; clone_size: few; v_call: TRBV24-1; j_call: TRBJ2-5; cdr3_nt: TGTGCCACCAGTGATTTTTGGAGGGATCAAGAGACCCAGTACTTC; cdr3_aa: CATSDFWRDQETQYF
d_call: TRBD1; clone_size: NA; v_call: TRBV6-5; j_call: TRBJ1-2; cdr3_nt: TGTGCCAGCAGTTTAACCGGGACAGGGGGTTCCTATGGCTACACCTTC; cdr3_aa: CASSLTGTGGSYGYTF
d_call: NA; clone_size: few; v_call: TRBV7-2; j_call: TRBJ2-3; cdr3_nt: TGTGCCAGCACTCTGGGGGTTGCGCAGTATTTT; cdr3_aa: CASTLGVAQYF
d_call: NA; clone_size: NA; v_call: TRBV11-2; j_call: TRBJ1-3; cdr3_nt: TGTGCCAGCAGGTTTAGTTTCGGACCTGGGGCTGGAAACACCATATATTTT; cdr3_aa: CASRFSFGPGAGNTIYF
d_call: NA; clone_size: few; v_call: TRBV6-1; j_call: TRBJ2-1; cdr3_nt: TGTGCCAGCAGCGGGCGGCTCAATGAGCAGTTCTTC; cdr3_aa: CASSGRLNEQFF
d_call: TRBD2; clone_size: many; v_call: TRBV20-1; j_call: TRBJ2-3; cdr3_nt: TGCAGTGCCAACGATCTAGCGGTACTCACAGATACGCAGTATTTT; cdr3_aa: CSANDLAVLTDTQYF
d_call: NA; clone_size: few; v_call: TRBV12-3/TRBV12-4; j_call: TRBJ1-3; cdr3_nt: TGTGCCAGCAGGCCTACAGGGTCTGCCGGAAACACCATATATTTT; cdr3_aa: CASRPTGSAGNTIYF
d_call: NA; clone_size: NA; v_call: TRBV6-5; j_call: TRBJ1-2; cdr3_nt: TGTGCCAGCCGCGTTATGGACAGCGCCCAGGGGGGCTACACCTTC; cdr3_aa: CASRVMDSAQGGYTF
d_call: TRBD2; clone_size: NA; v_call: TRBV5-4; j_call: TRBJ2-2; cdr3_nt: TGTGCCAGCAGCCTCGGAGGACTAGCGGGAGGATGGGCCGGGGAGCTGTTTTTT; cdr3_aa: CASSLGGLAGGWAGELFF
d_call: NA; clone_size: few; v_call: TRBV5-1; j_call: TRBJ2-1; cdr3_nt: TGCGCCAGCAGCGACGGCGGCCATTATGGGCAGTTCTTC; cdr3_aa: CASSDGGHYGQFF
d_call: NA; clone_size: few; v_call: TRBV11-2; j_call: TRBJ2-1; cdr3_nt: TGTGCCAGCAGCTTAGACAGACCGGGACTGGGAGACAATGAGCAGTTCTTC; cdr3_aa: CASSLDRPGLGDNEQFF
d_call: NA; clone_size: few; v_call: TRBV7-8; j_call: TRBJ1-2; cdr3_nt: TGTGCCAGCAGCTCCGGTCTTTTTGGGTCTGGGCGGTATGGCTACACCTTC; cdr3_aa: CASSSGLFGSGRYGYTF
d_call: TRBD2; clone_size: NA; v_call: TRBV5-1; j_call: TRBJ2-2; cdr3_nt: TGCGCCAGCAGCTTCGGTAGCGGGGGGGCCAACACCGGGGAGCTGTTTTTT; cdr3_aa: CASSFGSGGANTGELFF
d_call: TRBD1; clone_size: many; v_call: TRBV7-9; j_call: TRBJ2-7; cdr3_nt: TGTGCCAGCAGCCGACAGGGGAATGGCGAGCAGTACTTC; cdr3_aa: CASSRQGNGEQYF
d_call: NA; clone_size: few; v_call: TRBV7-2; j_call: TRBJ2-5; cdr3_nt: TGTGCCAGCAGCGGACGGACAGCCTTGGTGGAGACCCAGTACTTC; cdr3_aa: CASSGRTALVETQYF
d_call: TRBD1; clone_size: NA; v_call: TRBV12-3/TRBV12-4; j_call: TRBJ2-7; cdr3_nt: TGTGCCAGCAGTTTGTCGGCAGGGGGCTACGAGCAGTACTTC; cdr3_aa: CASSLSAGGYEQYF
d_call: TRBD1; clone_size: NA; v_call: TRBV7-2; j_call: TRBJ2-7; cdr3_nt: TGTGCCAGCAGCCGGGACAGGGCGTCCGACGAGCAGTACTTC; cdr3_aa: CASSRDRASDEQYF
d_call: NA; clone_size: many; v_call: TRBV20-1; j_call: TRBJ2-7; cdr3_nt: TGCAGTGCTAGCCCCGAAACCTACGAGCAGTACTTC; cdr3_aa: CSASPETYEQYF